The rows below give T cell receptor beta chains drawn from one sample of a study of blood T cell repertoires in COVID-19. The assay was immunoSEQ multiplex PCR, and TCRdb's table has in-frame clones only and misses some. The table shows some 240,000 clones, with about 90% occurring only once. Sequencing used peripheral blood. These receptors originate from a man aged 55 to 70 who had recovered from COVID-19. CDR3s include the opening cysteine and the closing phenylalanine or tryptophan. The D gene is left open where the match is weak. Size values are once, few and many counts, or a class for expanded clones, and some rows have none.

clone size | J gene | D gene | V gene | CDR3 DNA | CDR3 protein
. | TRBJ2-3 | . | TRBV18 | TGTGCCAGCTCACCACAGGGGGGGCTGGCAGATACGCAGTATTTT | CASSPQGGLADTQYF
once | TRBJ1-1 | . | TRBV9 | TGTGCCAGCAGCGTAGAGGGAGTTCGTGAAGCTTTCTTT | CASSVEGVREAFF
. | TRBJ1-5 | . | TRBV30 | TGTGCCTGGAGTGTACTGCCTAATCAGCCCCAGCATTTT | CAWSVLPNQPQHF
. | TRBJ2-1 | TRBD2 | TRBV3-1/TRBV3-2 | TGTGCCAGCAGCCTTAGCGGGGGGGCGGTTGAGCAGTTCTTC | CASSLSGGAVEQFF
once | TRBJ1-1 | . | TRBV24-1 | TGTGCCACCAGTGACGGTGGGCACACTGAAGCTTTCTTT | CATSDGGHTEAFF
. | TRBJ1-1 | . | TRBV2 | TGTGCCAGCAGGCCCGGGGTTTTATCGTCTGAAGCTTTCTTT | CASRPGVLSSEAFF
. | TRBJ2-7 | . | TRBV18 | TGTGCCAGCTCGCTGGGACTCGACTACGAGCAGTACTTC | CASSLGLDYEQYF
once | TRBJ2-1 | . | TRBV5-1 | TGCGCCAGCAGCTTGTATGTGGGAGGCAATGAGCAGTTCTTC | CASSLYVGGNEQFF
. | TRBJ1-5 | . | TRBV9 | TGTGCCAGCAGCGTAGGGGAGTGGCAGCCCCAGCATTTT | CASSVGEWQPQHF
. | TRBJ2-2 | . | TRBV19 | TGTGCCAGTAAGGGAACAGGAATAACCGGGGAGCTGTTTTTT | CASKGTGITGELFF
few | TRBJ1-1 | . | TRBV7-6 | TGTGCCAGCAGCCTTATTAGGGGATCCGTCACTGAAGCTTTCTTT | CASSLIRGSVTEAFF
. | TRBJ1-5 | . | TRBV6-6 | TGTGCCAGCAGTCTCTCCGGGCAGGGGCCCCAGCATTTT | CASSLSGQGPQHF
. | TRBJ2-2 | TRBD2 | TRBV5-1 | TGCGCCAGCAGCTTGTCAGCGGGGGCCTCCGGGGAGCTGTTTTTT | CASSLSAGASGELFF
. | TRBJ1-3 | TRBD1 | TRBV25-1 | TGTGCCAGCAGTGAATCCAGGGGGCAAGCAAACACCATATATTTT | CASSESRGQANTIYF
. | TRBJ1-5 | . | TRBV7-9 | TGTGCCAGCAGTTTGCCGGGTCAGCCCCAGCATTTT | CASSLPGQPQHF